Sequencing of this T cell receptor beta chain was carried out in a study of T cell responses to AZD1222 COVID-19 vaccine. CDR1 is SQVTM and CDR2 is ANQGSEA in the germline V gene. This CDR3 spans 14 amino acids. V trimming: 4 bases; J trimming: 0 bases; junction bases outside the gene matches: 5. The table came from immunoSEQ multiplex PCR; TCRdb's copy has only in-frame clones and leaves some out. Of 150,000 to 200,000 clones in the sample, about nine tenths were seen once. This rearrangement joins TRBV29-1 to TRBJ1-2, with 7 bases identical to TRBD1. Sequencing was performed on peripheral blood, taken 28 days after the second AZD1222 dose. The clonotype comes from an adult who received the AZD1222 COVID-19 vaccine. The CDR3 protein is CSVGTGRTNYGYTF. The CDR3 DNA follows: TGCAGCGTTGGGACAGGTCGAACTAACTATGGCTACACCTTC.